This TCR beta chain was identified during a study of blood T cell repertoires in COVID-19 (dated by TCRdb to the early 2020s). About the study as a whole: Samples covering the acute and convalescent phases of COVID-19 were provided by collaborators in the United States, Italy and Spain. Samples were obtained from the ongoing ImmuneRACE study (first 160 participants) and from 1,200 or so subjects provided by 6 global collaborators. Where available, HLA class I and class II types were obtained from metadata supplied by the sample provider rather than from assay-based typing. Subjects who had been exposed to COVID-19, were actively infected with it, or had recovered from it provided the deeply sampled blood TCRbeta repertoires that made up the dataset. The prospective study material was composed of cDNA or gDNA derived from T cells, B-cell-depleted T cells, or PBMCs. Nearly every sample came with metadata listing a de-identified subject ID, COVID-19 status, age in years and sex. The repertoires were made available in a free public database intended to serve as a resource for research on the immune response to SARS-CoV-2.

The CDR3 goes from the cysteine to the phenylalanine over 14 residues. Only the CDR3 DNA stays, 42 bases, in frame from base 1. Taken from the germline V gene, the CDR1 and CDR2 loops are SGDLS and YYNGEE. Relative to germline, V is missing 3 bases and J is missing 6 bases, with 3 bases of the junction outside any gene match. General conclusions and limits of the study: How much clinical and demographic metadata was included differed by source and by participant, and the metadata was provided uncurated.

TCRbeta CDR3 regions were amplified from genomic DNA by means of the immunoSEQ Assay, a bias-controlled multiplex PCR. Per the source publication's procedure: The number of nucleated cells in each sample was estimated from the amplification of reference gene primers within the assay. To quantify the absolute abundance of each unique TCRbeta CDR3 rearrangement, sequence reads were collapsed and filtered. Productive Simpson clonality was computed per sample as the square root of Simpson's diversity index over productive rearrangements. The table comes from immuneACCESS by way of TCRdb, which keeps in-frame sequences with V and J called. Part of the clones is missing from these tables; in studies checked, under half for an unresolved V gene and the rest for unknown reasons. The DNA was the basis for D and trimming; V, J and clone size are from that table. This sample holds about 200,000 clones; 70% to 90% were observed only once. Roughly a sixth of the sample is taken by the ten largest.

In Seattle, one collaborating source enrolled patients while the infection was active and tracked those patients longitudinally over the course of disease. The collaborating institutions used their own protocols to collect whole blood in K2EDTA tubes. For TCRbeta analysis, collaborator samples were shipped as frozen whole blood, as isolated PBMCs, or as DNA extracted from either sample type. Concerning this clone: Its target antigen remains unknown. No much larger clone is present one base from it, and per-base qualities are unavailable.

This TCR came from a man aged 45 to 65 with COVID-19, enrolled during active disease. Sample: peripheral blood. The chain uses TRBV9 and TRBJ2-3, with TRBD2 identical over 11 junction bases. The CDR3 loop reads CASSAGTSGDTQYF. The nucleotide sequence reads as follows: TGTGCCAGCAGCGCCGGGACTAGCGGCGATACGCAGTATTTT. The reference TRBV9 and TRBJ2-3 proteins fill in what lies around the CDR3, so the full variable domain reads DSGVTQTPKHLITATGQRVTLRCSPRSGDLSVYWYQQSLDQGLQFLIQYYNGEERAKGNILERFSAQQFPDLHSELNLSSLELGDSALYFCASSAGTSGDTQYFGPGTRLTVL.